The present TCR beta chain was sequenced within a study of T cells in Graves' hyperthyroidism and ophthalmopathy. V lost 4 bases, J lost 0 bases, and 13 bases lay in between. The CDR3 runs to 15 residues. Germline assignment: CDR1 SGHNT and CDR2 YYREEE (reference sequence). TCR beta CDR3 regions were amplified from RNA transcripts. When the TCR CDR3 underwent first-round RT-PCR, the HTBI primer set was used. A single record per CDR3 protein comes from TCRdb applying MiXCR to the multiplex PCR reads. The repertoire consists of 250,000 or so distinct CDR3 sequences, with 13% to 15% occurring once and the leading ten covering roughly 31%.

The receptor's source is a woman in her forties or fifties with Graves' hyperthyroidism that later progressed to Graves' ophthalmopathy. V and J are TRBV5-4 and TRBJ2-5, with D possibly TRBD2 on 6 matching bases. Sequencing was carried out using blood. CDR3 in DNA: TGTGCCAGCAGCCCCTACGGGGGAAACCAAGAGACCCAGTACTTC. The encoded protein is CASSPYGGNQETQYF.